The 14 T cell receptor beta chains reported below all come from one sample, sequenced in a study of CD8 T cells in Susac syndrome. An amount of RNA that ranged from roughly 0.5 to 1 ug was reverse transcribed with random hexamers. From the immunoSEQ multiplex PCR reads, TCRdb called clonotypes with MiXCR, one entry per CDR3 protein. The sample lists around 50,000 distinct CDR3 sequences, nearly 95% occurring once. The material sequenced was CD8+ T cells from PBMCs. The origin of the receptors is a human donor in good health.

The chain couples TRBV12-3 or TRBV12-4 to TRBJ2-1; 9 bases fit TRBD2. The CDR3 is 15 residues long. V shed 1 base, J shed 9 bases, and the junction held 7 bases outside the gene matches. CDR3 in DNA: TGTGCCAGCAGTTTAGTGGTAGCGGGAGTCTTTGAGCAGTTCTTC. Translation gives CASSLVVAGVFEQFF.

The gene calls are TRBV27 and TRBJ2-7; TRBD2 matches at 10 bases. CDR1 and CDR2 (germline): MNHEY, SMNVEV (reference sequence). J was trimmed by 2 bases and V by 2 bases; bases with no gene match: 12. CDR3 length: 18 residues. The CDR3 region is CASSLTPSAGGEAYEQYF. The CDR3 coding sequence is TGTGCCAGCAGTTTAACCCCCTCAGCGGGAGGGGAAGCCTACGAGCAGTACTTC.

The gene calls are TRBV12-3 or TRBV12-4 and TRBJ2-7; D is unclear. V was shortened by 6 bases and J by 6 bases, with 15 bases between the two germline ends. The CDR3 contains 13 residues. The CDR3 nucleotides read TGTGCCAGCAGCCAGTTCGTCCTTTCCGAGCAGTACTTC. It encodes CASSQFVLSEQYF.

V gene TRBV6-2 or TRBV6-3 combines with J gene TRBJ2-1; 7 bases fit TRBD1. Losses at the gene ends were 4 bases for V and 0 bases for J; bases not matched to a gene: 0. Germline CDR1 is MNHEY and CDR2 is SVGEGT. The length of the CDR3 is 14 residues. In DNA form, the CDR3 reads TGTGCCAGCAGTTGGGACAGCTCCTACAATGAGCAGTTCTTC. The encoded protein is CASSWDSSYNEQFF.

This clonotype was seen a single time. V usage is TRBV11-2 and J usage is TRBJ2-7; D might be TRBD2 (5 bases). The CDR3 extends over 14 amino acids. CDR1 is SGHAT, CDR2 FQNNGV, per germline. V lost 0 bases and J 2 bases, leaving 8 bases between the germline ends. In DNA form, the CDR3 reads TGTGCCAGCAGCTTAGAGGGCGGGCCCTACGAGCAGTACTTC. Its translation: CASSLEGGPYEQYF. Combining the CDR3 with reference TRBV11-2 and TRBJ2-7 gives the whole variable domain EAGVAQSPRYKIIEKRQSVAFWCNPISGHATLYWYQQILGQGPKLLIQFQNNGVVDDSQLPKDRFSAERLKGVDSTLKIQPAKLEDSAVYLCASSLEGGPYEQYFGPGTRLTVT.

This chain links TRBV5-1 with TRBJ1-1; 7 bases fit TRBD1. The CDR3 has 16 residues. Germline lookup yields CDR1 SGHRS and CDR2 YFSETQ. Trimming at V came to 4 bases and at J to 4 bases, leaving 13 bases not matched to a gene. Written as DNA, the CDR3 is TGCGCCAGCAGCCCGGGGACAGCGTGGGAGAGCACTGAAGCTTTCTTT. Protein: CASSPGTAWESTEAFF.

The rearrangement links TRBV4-3 to TRBJ2-1; no clear D gene. The CDR3 loop spans 16 amino acids. CDR1 is LGHNA, CDR2 YSLEER, per germline. V was shortened by 0 bases and J by 3 bases, with 12 bases between the two germline ends. CDR3 coding DNA: TGCGCCAGCAGCCAAGATTATTCTGGGAACTACAATGAGCAGTTCTTC. Protein: CASSQDYSGNYNEQFF.

The gene calls are TRBV29-1 and TRBJ1-1; D unresolved. The CDR3 extends over 8 amino acids. Trimming removed 6 bases from V and 7 bases from J, with 3 bases in between. Germline values: CDR1 SQVTM, CDR2 ANQGSEA. This CDR3 reads CSVGEAFF. The DNA for the CDR3 is TGCAGCGTGGGTGAAGCTTTCTTT.

The genes are TRBV20-1 and TRBJ2-7; tentative D call: TRBD2 (6 bases). Germline V CDR1 and CDR2: DFQATT, SNEGSKA (reference sequence). This CDR3 region has 15 residues. The V end was cut by 0 bases, the J end by 2 bases, with 14 bases between. The CDR3 nucleotides read TGCAGTGCTAGAGATCTGGTGACTAGTACCTACGAGCAGTACTTC. This codes for CSARDLVTSTYEQYF.

This rearrangement joins TRBV7-9 to TRBJ2-7; a weak D match, TRBD2 (6 bases). The V gene's germline CDR1 is SEHNR and CDR2 FQNEAQ (reference sequence). V dropped 0 bases and J dropped 6 bases, with 9 bases sitting between them. This CDR3 contains 13 residues. CDR3 loop: CASSLALGSEQYF. In nucleotides, the CDR3 is TGTGCCAGCAGCTTAGCGCTCGGGAGCGAGCAGTACTTC.

V and J are TRBV29-1 and TRBJ2-1; D is ambiguous. Germline V CDR1 and CDR2: SQVTM, ANQGSEA. Trimming removed 4 bases at V and 3 bases at J, with 13 bases between. The CDR3 is made up of 14 amino acids. The CDR3 is CSVVLSTVYNEQFF. In DNA, the CDR3 is TGCAGCGTTGTACTATCGACGGTCTACAATGAGCAGTTCTTC.

The chain uses TRBV12-3 or TRBV12-4 and TRBJ1-1; weak D call: TRBD1 (5 bases). The CDR3 loop spans 13 amino acids. V was shortened by 5 bases and J by 4 bases, with 11 bases between the two germline ends. The CDR3 DNA sequence: TGTGCCAGCAGTCTCCGACAGCTCACTGAAGCTTTCTTT. Translation: CASSLRQLTEAFF.

The rearrangement links TRBV27 to TRBJ2-2; 10 nucleotides match TRBD2. Germline assignment: CDR1 MNHEY and CDR2 SMNVEV (reference sequence). The CDR3 has 16 amino acids. V lost 4 bases to trimming and J lost 5 bases; unmatched junction nucleotides: 7. CDR3 loop: CASSSRLAGLTGELFF. CDR3 DNA sequence: TGTGCCAGCAGTTCCCGACTAGCGGGCTTAACCGGGGAGCTGTTTTTT.

V is TRBV5-1 and J is TRBJ2-3; 8 bases align to TRBD2. The CDR3 spans 14 residues. Trimming removed 2 bases from V and 6 bases from J; junction bases left unmatched: 5. Germline CDR1 and CDR2: SGHRS and YFSETQ. CDR3 loop: CASSFLAGGDTQYF. For the CDR3, the DNA is TGCGCCAGCAGCTTTTTGGCGGGAGGCGATACGCAGTATTTT.